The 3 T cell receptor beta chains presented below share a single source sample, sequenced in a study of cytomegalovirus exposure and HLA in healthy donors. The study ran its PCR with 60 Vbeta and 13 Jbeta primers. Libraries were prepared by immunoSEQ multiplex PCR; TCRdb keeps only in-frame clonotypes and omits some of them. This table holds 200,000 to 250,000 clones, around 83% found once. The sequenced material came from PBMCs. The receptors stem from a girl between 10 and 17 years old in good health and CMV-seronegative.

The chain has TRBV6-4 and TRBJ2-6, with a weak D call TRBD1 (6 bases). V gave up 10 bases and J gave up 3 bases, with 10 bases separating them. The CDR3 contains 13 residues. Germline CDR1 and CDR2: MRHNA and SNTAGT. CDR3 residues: CATRQVGANVLTF. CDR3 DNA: TGTGCCACCCGACAGGTTGGGGCCAACGTCCTGACTTTC.

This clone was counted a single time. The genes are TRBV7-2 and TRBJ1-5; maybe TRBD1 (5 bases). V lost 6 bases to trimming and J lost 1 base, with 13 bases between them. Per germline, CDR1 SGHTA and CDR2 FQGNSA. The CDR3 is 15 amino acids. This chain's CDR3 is CASSSSGGSNQPQHF. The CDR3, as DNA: TGTGCCAGCAGTTCCTCCGGGGGAAGCAATCAGCCCCAGCATTTT.

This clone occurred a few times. CDR3 DNA sequence: TGTGCCAGTAGTCCACACAAGGGTAGGGGGAATTCACCCCTCCACTTT. Amino acids: CASSPHKGRGNSPLHF. The V call is TRBV19, the J call TRBJ1-6; D perhaps matches TRBD1 (6 bases). Deletions cut 5 bases from V and 7 bases from J, with 18 bases between. The V gene's germline CDR1 is LNHDA and CDR2 SQIVND (reference sequence). The length of the CDR3 is 16 residues.